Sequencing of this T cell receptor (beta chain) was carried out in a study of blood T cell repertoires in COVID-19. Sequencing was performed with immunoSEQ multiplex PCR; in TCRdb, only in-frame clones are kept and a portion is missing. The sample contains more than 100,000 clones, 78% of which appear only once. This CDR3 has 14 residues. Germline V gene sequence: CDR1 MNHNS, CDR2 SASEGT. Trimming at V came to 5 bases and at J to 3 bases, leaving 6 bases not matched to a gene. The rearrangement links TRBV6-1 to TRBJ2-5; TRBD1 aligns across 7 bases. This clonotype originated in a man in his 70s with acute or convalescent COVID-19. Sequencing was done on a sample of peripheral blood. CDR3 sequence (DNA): TGTGCCAGCAGTTATTCCGGGACAGAAGAGACCCAGTACTTC. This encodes CASSYSGTEETQYF.